The 12 T cell receptor beta chains below all came from one sample that was sequenced in a study of blood T cells in healthy people across ages. The use of a sample-barcoded 5' primer and a J-beta primer mix characterized a second PCR of roughly 6 to 11 cycles. TCRdb reanalysed the 5' RACE reads using MiXCR and keeps one entry per CDR3 protein. The repertoire has 800,000 to 1,000,000 distinct CDR3 sequences, roughly 48% of them found once; the top ten carry about an eighth. The sample taken for sequencing was blood. Receptors were obtained from a man aged 25 to 40 in good health.

Turning to this clonotype: At one of its ends the junction is not consistent with the germline gene, which may arise from a read error. This rearrangement joins TRBV7-7 to TRBJ2-2; TRBD1 agrees at 8 bases. CDR1 is SSHAT, CDR2 FNYEAQ, per germline (reference sequence). This CDR3 spans 17 amino acids. The DNA of the CDR3 is TGTGCTAGCAGCTTAGCGCTGGCAGGGGGCCTCGGCGGGGAGCTGTTTTTT. It specifies CASSLALAGGLGGELFF.

The V gene is TRBV20-1, the J gene TRBJ2-7; tentative D call: TRBD1 (5 bases). Trimming took 0 bases from V and 5 from J, leaving 17 bases between them. This CDR3 has 15 amino acids. Germline V CDR1 and CDR2: DFQATT, SNEGSKA (reference sequence). The CDR3 loop is CSARDTGQGSHEQYF. In DNA form, the CDR3 reads TGCAGTGCTAGAGATACTGGCCAGGGTTCCCACGAGCAGTACTTC.

The rearrangement uses TRBV6-1 and TRBJ1-1; 8 bases are a match to TRBD1. The CDR3 covers 15 residues. The V gene's germline CDR1 is MNHNS and CDR2 SASEGT. J lost 3 bases, V lost 3 bases, and 6 bases had no gene match. The CDR3 loop reads CASSERTGSDTEAFF. The CDR3 DNA follows: TGTGCCAGCAGTGAGAGGACAGGGTCCGACACTGAAGCTTTCTTT.

The V and J genes are TRBV6-5 and TRBJ2-2, with unresolved D. Germline CDR1 MNHEY, CDR2 SVGAGI. V was shortened by 7 bases and J by 5 bases, with 8 bases between the two germline ends. The CDR3 is made up of 12 amino acids. CDR3 DNA sequence: TGTGCCAGCACTACTGGGACCGGGGAGCTGTTTTTT. This codes for CASTTGTGELFF.

For this clonotype: The junction and the germline gene differ at one end; a read error may be behind it. The chain employs TRBV3-1 and TRBJ2-1; a possible D gene is TRBD1 (6 bases). Germline assignment: CDR1 LGHDT and CDR2 YNNKEL (reference sequence). This CDR3 contains 15 residues. The CDR3 loop is CASTLSWGPVNEQFF. CDR3 bases: TGCGCCAGCACCCTTTCTTGGGGGCCGGTCAATGAGCAGTTCTTC.

The chain is built from TRBV2 and TRBJ2-7; no firm D call. Trimming took 6 bases from V and 3 from J, leaving 9 bases between them. CDR1 is SNHLY and CDR2 is FYNNEI in the germline V gene. This CDR3 region has 12 residues. The CDR3 DNA sequence: TGTGCCAGCAGCGGGTCGCGCTACGAGCAGTACTTC. This encodes CASSGSRYEQYF.

This clonotype occurred a few times. The chain carries TRBV20-1 and TRBJ1-1; possible D gene TRBD1, 6 bases. CDR1 DFQATT and CDR2 SNEGSKA come from the germline V gene (reference sequence). The CDR3 consists of 15 residues. Trimming shortened V by 0 bases and J by 1 base, and 12 bases separated the two germline ends. The CDR3 region is CSARDQNRANTEAFF. Here the CDR3 DNA reads TGCAGTGCTAGAGATCAGAACAGGGCGAACACTGAAGCTTTCTTT.

This clonotype has more than one count but fewer than ten. The rearrangement uses TRBV29-1 and TRBJ2-7; no definite D call. This CDR3 spans 11 amino acids. Trimming left V 5 bases short and J 5 bases short, with 10 bases between. The germline gives CDR1 SQVTM, CDR2 ANQGSEA. The CDR3 region is CSVFRKNEQYF. Written as DNA, the CDR3 is TGCAGCGTTTTCAGGAAAAACGAGCAGTACTTC.

The chain joins TRBV3-1 to TRBJ2-1; D is perhaps TRBD2 (5 bases). CDR3 size: 16 residues. V was clipped by 3 bases and J by 8 bases, with 20 bases between them. Looked up from germline, CDR1 is LGHDT and CDR2 is YNNKEL (reference sequence). Written as DNA, the CDR3 is TGTGCCAGCAGCCAGGGAGCCGACGGAACGTTATATGAGCAGTTCTTC. Translation: CASSQGADGTLYEQFF.

This clonotype was seen only once. The genes are TRBV20-1 and TRBJ2-4, with 7 bases lining up with TRBD1. Germline-derived CDR1 and CDR2 are DFQATT and SNEGSKA (reference sequence). The CDR3 has 16 residues. V shed 2 bases and J 0 bases; nucleotides not matched to a gene: 7. Here the CDR3 DNA reads TGCAGTGCTAGACATGACAGGGCTCTAGCCAAAAACATTCAGTACTTC. This codes for CSARHDRALAKNIQYF.

V is TRBV29-1 and J is TRBJ2-7, with 9 bases that match TRBD2. Germline CDR1 reads SQVTM; CDR2 reads ANQGSEA. With V trimmed by 2 bases and J by 5 bases, 4 bases remained unmatched. This CDR3 is built from 13 residues. The chain's CDR3 is CSVERGLANEQYF. Here the CDR3 DNA reads TGCAGCGTTGAAAGAGGACTAGCGAACGAGCAGTACTTC.

This clonotype has only a few counts. The gene calls are TRBV12-3 or TRBV12-4 and TRBJ1-1; D is unclear. V lost 8 bases and J 1 base, leaving 11 bases between the germline ends. The CDR3 has 13 amino acids. The DNA for the CDR3 is TGTGCCAGCGGCTATCAAGCGAACACTGAAGCTTTCTTT. It translates to CASGYQANTEAFF.